This record looks at one T cell receptor (beta chain) sequence and its context. The sample comes from a study of control samples from healthy donors and cancer patients. This CDR3 contains 15 residues. CDR1 LNHDA and CDR2 SQIVND come from the germline V gene (reference sequence). The germline V and J ends were trimmed by 3 bases and 2 bases, with 11 bases remaining between them. TCRdb's table, derived via immunoSEQ multiplex PCR, lists solely in-frame clones and lacks some. The sample includes roughly 86,000 clones, 90% seen only once; the top ten take around 3.5%. The chain uses TRBV19 and TRBJ1-3; weak D call: TRBD1 (6 bases). Sequences were obtained from blood. This receptor was obtained from a woman between 18 and 29 years old in good health. CDR3 loop: CASSIGQWAGNTIYF. The CDR3 bases are TGTGCCAGTAGTATCGGACAGTGGGCTGGAAACACCATATATTTT.